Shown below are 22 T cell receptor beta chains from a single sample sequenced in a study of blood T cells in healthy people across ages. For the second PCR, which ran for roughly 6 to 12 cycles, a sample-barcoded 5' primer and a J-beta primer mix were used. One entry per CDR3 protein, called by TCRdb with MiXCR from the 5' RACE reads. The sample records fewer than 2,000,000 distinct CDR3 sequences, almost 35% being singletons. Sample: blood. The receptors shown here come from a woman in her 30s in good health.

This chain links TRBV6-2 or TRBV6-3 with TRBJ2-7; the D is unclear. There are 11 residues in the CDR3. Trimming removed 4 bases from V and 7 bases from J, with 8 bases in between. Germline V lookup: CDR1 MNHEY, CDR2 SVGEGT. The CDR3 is CASSWPSEQYF. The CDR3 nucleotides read TGTGCCAGCAGTTGGCCCTCGGAGCAGTACTTC.

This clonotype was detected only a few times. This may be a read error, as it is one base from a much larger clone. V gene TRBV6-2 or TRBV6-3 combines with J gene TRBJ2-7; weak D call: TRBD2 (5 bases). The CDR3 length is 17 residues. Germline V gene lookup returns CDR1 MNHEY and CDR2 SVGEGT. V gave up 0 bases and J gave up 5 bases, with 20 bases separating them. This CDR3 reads CASSYSESAVPGDEQYF. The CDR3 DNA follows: TGTGCCAGCAGTTACTCGGAGTCGGCTGTCCCCGGGGACGAGCAGTACTTC.

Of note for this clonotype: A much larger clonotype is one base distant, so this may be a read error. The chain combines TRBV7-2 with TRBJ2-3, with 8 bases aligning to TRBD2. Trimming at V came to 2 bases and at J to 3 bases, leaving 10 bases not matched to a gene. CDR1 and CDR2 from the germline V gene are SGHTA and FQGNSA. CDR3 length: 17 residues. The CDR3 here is CASSLQQAGAGTDTQYF. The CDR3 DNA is TGTGCCAGCAGCTTACAGCAAGCGGGGGCGGGTACAGATACGCAGTATTTT.

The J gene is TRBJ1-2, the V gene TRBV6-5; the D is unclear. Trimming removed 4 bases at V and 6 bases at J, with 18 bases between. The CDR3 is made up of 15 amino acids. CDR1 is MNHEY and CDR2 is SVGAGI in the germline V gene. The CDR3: CASSSTTRGSDGYTF. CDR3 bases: TGTGCCAGCAGTTCCACAACTCGGGGTAGCGATGGCTACACCTTC.

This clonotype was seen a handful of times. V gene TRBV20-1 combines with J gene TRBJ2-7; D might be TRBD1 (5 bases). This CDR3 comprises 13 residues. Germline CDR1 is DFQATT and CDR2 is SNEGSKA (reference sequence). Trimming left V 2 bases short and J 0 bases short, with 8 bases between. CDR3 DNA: TGCAGTGCTAGAAGGGGTCGCTCCTACGAGCAGTACTTC. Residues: CSARRGRSYEQYF.

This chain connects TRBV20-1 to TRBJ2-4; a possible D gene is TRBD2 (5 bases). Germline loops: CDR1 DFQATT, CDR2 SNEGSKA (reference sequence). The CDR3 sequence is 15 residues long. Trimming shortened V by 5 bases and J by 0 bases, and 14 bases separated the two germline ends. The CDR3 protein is CSAERAQLAKNIQYF. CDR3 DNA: TGCAGTGCTGAGAGGGCGCAACTAGCCAAAAACATTCAGTACTTC.

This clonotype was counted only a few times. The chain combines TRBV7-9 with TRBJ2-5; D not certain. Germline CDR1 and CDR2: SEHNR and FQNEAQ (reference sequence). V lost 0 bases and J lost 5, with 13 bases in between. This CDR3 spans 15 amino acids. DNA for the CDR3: TGTGCCAGCAGCTTAGCCGGAGTGAGTAGCGAGACCCAGTACTTC. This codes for CASSLAGVSSETQYF.

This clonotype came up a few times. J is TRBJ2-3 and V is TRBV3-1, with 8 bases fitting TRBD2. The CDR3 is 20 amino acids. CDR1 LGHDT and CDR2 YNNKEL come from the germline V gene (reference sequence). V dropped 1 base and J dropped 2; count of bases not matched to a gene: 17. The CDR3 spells CASSQGSAGGFHSPTDTQYF. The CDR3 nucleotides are TGTGCCAGCAGCCAAGGTTCGGCGGGGGGCTTCCACTCCCCCACAGATACGCAGTATTTT.

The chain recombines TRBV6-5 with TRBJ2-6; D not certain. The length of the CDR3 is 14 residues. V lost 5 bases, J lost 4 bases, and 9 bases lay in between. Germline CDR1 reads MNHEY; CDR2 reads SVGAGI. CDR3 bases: TGTGCCAGCAGTGGCCAATGGGGGGCCAACGTCCTGACTTTC. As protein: CASSGQWGANVLTF.

For the CDR3, the DNA is TGTGCCAGCAGTTTATTAGGTAAACTAGACGGCTACGAGCAGTACTTC. It translates to CASSLLGKLDGYEQYF. This sequence joins TRBV27 and TRBJ2-7, with TRBD2 as a possible D gene (5 bases). The ends were cut back, 1 base at V and 3 bases at J, with 16 bases in the middle. This CDR3 region has 16 residues. Germline CDR1 MNHEY, CDR2 SMNVEV (reference sequence).

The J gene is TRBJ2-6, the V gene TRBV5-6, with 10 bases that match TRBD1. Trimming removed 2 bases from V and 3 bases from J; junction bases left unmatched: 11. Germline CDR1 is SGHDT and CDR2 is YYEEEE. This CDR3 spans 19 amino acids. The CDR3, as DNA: TGTGCCAGCAGCTTTCGGACAGGGGGTATCCTAGGTGGGGCCAACGTCCTGACTTTC. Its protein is CASSFRTGGILGGANVLTF.

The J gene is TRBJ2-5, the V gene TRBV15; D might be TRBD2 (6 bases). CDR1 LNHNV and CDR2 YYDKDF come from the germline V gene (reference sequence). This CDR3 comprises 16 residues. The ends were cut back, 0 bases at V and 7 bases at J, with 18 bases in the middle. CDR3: CATSRDRLDNYATQYF. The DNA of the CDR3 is TGTGCCACCAGCAGAGATAGACTAGATAATTACGCGACCCAGTACTTC.

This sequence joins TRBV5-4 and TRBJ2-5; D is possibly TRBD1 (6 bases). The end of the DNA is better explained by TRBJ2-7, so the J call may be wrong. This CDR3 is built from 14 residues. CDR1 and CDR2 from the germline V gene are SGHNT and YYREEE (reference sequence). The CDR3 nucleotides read TGTGCCAGCAGCCACTCAGGGGCCCTTTACGAGCAGTACTTC. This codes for CASSHSGALYEQYF.

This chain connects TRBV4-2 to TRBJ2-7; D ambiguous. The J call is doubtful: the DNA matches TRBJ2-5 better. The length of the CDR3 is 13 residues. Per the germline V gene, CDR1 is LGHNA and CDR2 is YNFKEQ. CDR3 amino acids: CASSQDVGETQYF. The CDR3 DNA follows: TGTGCCAGCAGCCAAGATGTGGGCGAGACCCAGTACTTC.

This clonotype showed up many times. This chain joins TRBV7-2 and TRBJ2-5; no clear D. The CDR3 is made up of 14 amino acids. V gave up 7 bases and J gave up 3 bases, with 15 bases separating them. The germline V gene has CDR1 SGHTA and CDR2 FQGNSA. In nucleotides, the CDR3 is TGTGCCAGCACCCCTGTGCTCGTGAAAGAGACCCAGTACTTC. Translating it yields CASTPVLVKETQYF.

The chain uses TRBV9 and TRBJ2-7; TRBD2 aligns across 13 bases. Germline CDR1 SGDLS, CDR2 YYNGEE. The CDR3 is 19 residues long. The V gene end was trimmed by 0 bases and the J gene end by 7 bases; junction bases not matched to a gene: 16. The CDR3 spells CASSVVGTSGARRAGEQYF. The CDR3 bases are TGTGCCAGCAGCGTAGTTGGGACTAGCGGGGCACGGAGGGCGGGAGAGCAGTACTTC.

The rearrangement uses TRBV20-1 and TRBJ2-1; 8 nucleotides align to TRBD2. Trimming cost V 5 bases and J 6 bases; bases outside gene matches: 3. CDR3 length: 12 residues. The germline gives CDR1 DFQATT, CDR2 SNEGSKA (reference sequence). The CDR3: CSAPGTSNEQFF. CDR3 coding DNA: TGCAGTGCTCCCGGGACTAGCAATGAGCAGTTCTTC.

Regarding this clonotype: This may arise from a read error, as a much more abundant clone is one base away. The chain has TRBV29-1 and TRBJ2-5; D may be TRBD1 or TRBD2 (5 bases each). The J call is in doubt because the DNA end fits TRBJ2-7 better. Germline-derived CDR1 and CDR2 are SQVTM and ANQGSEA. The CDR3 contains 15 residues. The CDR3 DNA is TGCAGCGCTGAAGATGGGGGACGGGGTTGGTACGAGCAGTACTTC. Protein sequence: CSAEDGGRGWYEQYF.

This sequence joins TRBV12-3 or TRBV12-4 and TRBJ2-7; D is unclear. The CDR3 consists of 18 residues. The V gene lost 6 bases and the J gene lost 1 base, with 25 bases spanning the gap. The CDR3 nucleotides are TGTGCCAGCAGCGGCGCCACCATGGTAGGGTTAGTTTCCTACGAGCAGTACTTC. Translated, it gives CASSGATMVGLVSYEQYF.

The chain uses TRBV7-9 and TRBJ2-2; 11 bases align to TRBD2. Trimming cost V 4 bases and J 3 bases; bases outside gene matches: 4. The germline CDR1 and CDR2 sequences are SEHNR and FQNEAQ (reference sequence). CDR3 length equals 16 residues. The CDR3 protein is CASSSSGRSHTGELFF. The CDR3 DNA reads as TGTGCCAGCAGCTCTAGCGGGAGGAGTCACACCGGGGAGCTGTTTTTT.

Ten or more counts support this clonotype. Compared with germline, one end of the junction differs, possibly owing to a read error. The CDR3 DNA sequence: TGTGCCAGCAGCTTAGGCTTCGGTCAGCCCCAGCATTTT. Its translation: CASSLGFGQPQHF. The chain is built from TRBV5-1 and TRBJ1-5; D ambiguous. The CDR3 runs to 13 residues. The germline V gene has CDR1 SGHRS and CDR2 YFSETQ.

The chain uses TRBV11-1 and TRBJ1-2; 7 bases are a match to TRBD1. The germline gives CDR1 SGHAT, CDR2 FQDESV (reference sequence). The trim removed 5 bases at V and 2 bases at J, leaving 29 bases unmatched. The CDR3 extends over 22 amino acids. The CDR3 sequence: CASSPLLIRDSLVFTPNYGYTF. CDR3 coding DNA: TGTGCCAGCAGCCCCCTTTTGATCCGGGACAGCCTTGTATTCACTCCGAACTATGGCTACACCTTC.